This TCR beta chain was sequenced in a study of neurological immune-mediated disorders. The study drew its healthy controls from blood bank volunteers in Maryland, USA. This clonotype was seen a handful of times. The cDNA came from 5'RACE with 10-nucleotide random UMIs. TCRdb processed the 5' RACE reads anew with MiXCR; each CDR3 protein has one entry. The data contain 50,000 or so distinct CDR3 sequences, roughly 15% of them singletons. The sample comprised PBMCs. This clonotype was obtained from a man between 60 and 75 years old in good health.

Here the CDR3 reads CASSLLGKALETQYF. CDR3 in DNA: TGTGCCAGCAGCTTATTGGGCAAAGCGTTAGAGACCCAGTACTTC. J is TRBJ2-5 and V is TRBV11-2; D unresolved. The V end was cut by 2 bases, the J end by 4 bases, with 14 bases between. CDR3 length: 15 amino acids. Germline V gene lookup returns CDR1 SGHAT and CDR2 FQNNGV.